The clone carrying this T cell receptor beta chain occurred many times. The V gene end was trimmed by 5 bases and the J gene end by 7 bases; junction bases not matched to a gene: 10. In germline, CDR1 is SGHTA, CDR2 FQGNSA. The CDR3 covers 15 residues. The data were taken from a study of T-cell memory formation after mild COVID-19. 5'RACE, which relied on constant-segment primers, yielded TCR alpha and TCR beta cDNA libraries carrying sample barcodes and UMIs. Each CDR3 protein is one row after TCRdb ran MiXCR on the 5' RACE reads. This sample has about 360,000 distinct CDR3 sequences, with roughly an eighth found just once.

The V gene is TRBV7-2, the J gene TRBJ2-3; 9 nucleotides align to TRBD2. The sequencing sample was made of PBMCs or a T cell subset sorted from them (not recorded which). This clonotype was obtained from a man between 18 and 35 years old who had mild COVID-19 (a few samples of this study predate the infection). Cell type and time point are not known. The CDR3 loop reads CASSQTLAGSHTQYF. The CDR3 DNA is TGTGCCAGCAGCCAAACCCTAGCGGGGTCACATACGCAGTATTTT. The full variable domain, rest sourced from reference TRBV7-2 and TRBJ2-3, is GAGVSQSPSNKVTEKGKDVELRCDPISGHTALYWYRQSLGQGLEFLIYFQGNSAPDKSGLPSDRFSAERTGGSVSTLTIQRTQQEDSAVYLCASSQTLAGSHTQYFGPGTRLTVL.